The subject of this entry is one T cell receptor beta chain. Its antigen is not yet known. Base qualities are not at hand, and no much larger clone is one base apart. The data originate from a study of shared clonotypes between healthy human individuals (dated by TCRdb to 2020 to 2021). Concerning the study at large: Two women and three men aged 18 to 49 years were included in the cohort. Per donor, three plates each were used for CD4 naive and CD4 memory, two for CD8 naive, and one for CD8 memory. To estimate repertoire size and how much clonotypes are shared between individuals, the study performed deep sequencing of blood TCR repertoires from roughly five healthy adults. Different laboratories and diverse techniques were used to prepare libraries and sequence TCR repertoires, to increase sequencing depth and limit assay-specific biases. Per donor, leukapheresis produced somewhere between about 0.9 and 9.5 billion PBMCs. Results the study describes overall, beyond this receptor: Pairwise subsampling led to the expectation that sequencing depth would affect the degree of clonotype sharing among donors. The small number of donors limited the genetic and exposure-history diversity represented. Sampling was restricted to blood, and TCR repertoires in tissues likely differ from the TCR repertoires found in blood. Across a handful of donors, approximately 5% of naive CD4, 3% to 3.5% of naive CD8, 2.3% of memory CD4, and about 0.4% of memory CD8 clonotypes were shared. Rarefaction of sorted-subset datasets indicated incomplete sequencing despite the large sequencing depth. Naive subsets generally had larger estimated clonotype richness than memory subsets. Higher generation probabilities were observed for clonotypes shared by all four sorted-subset donors than for non-shared clonotypes.

CD8 naive samples were obtained by positive selection for CCR7 among CD45RO-negative cells, yielding a CD45RA+CCR7+ population from which TemRA cells were excluded. The donors were healthy, HIV-negative adults who had no recently reported acute infections or vaccinations. Only Caucasian adults living in Nashville, Tennessee, USA were represented among the donors. Blood was collected by leukapheresis, and PBMCs were isolated by Ficoll-Histopaque density gradient centrifugation and then cryopreserved in liquid nitrogen vapor phase. Analytical flow cytometry was used to check the purity and quantity of each magnetically sorted T cell population. From each sorted fraction, genomic DNA was isolated and quantified by UV absorbance on a Nanodrop 2000c. CDR1 and CDR2, per the germline V gene, are ENHRY and SYGVKD. From V the trimming removes 4 bases and from J it removes 5 bases, while the gene matches leave 9 bases of the junction unaccounted for. Its CDR3 holds 16 amino acids, cysteine through phenylalanine. Just CDR3 DNA is preserved here, 48 bases in frame from base 1.

Using the deep immunoSEQ assay, multiplex PCR amplified TCR CDR3 regions from genomic DNA. Genomic DNA extracted from each cell subset was distributed evenly over all wells of several immunoSEQ 96-well plates, and each plate served as one replicate. For sorted subsets, about 0.2 ug genomic DNA, equal to 30,000 to 35,000 T cell genomes, was loaded into each replicate PCR. Purified libraries were quantified with a Qubit 3.0 fluorometer, sized on a Bioanalyzer 2100, and re-quantified with the KAPA Library Quantification kit. Each immunoSEQ 96-well plate was sequenced on its own single-read 150-cycle Illumina NextSeq 550 flow cell. As for the original processing: Because the immunoSEQ output held only junctional sequences and lacked quality scores, the filtering could not match the filtering applied to full-length reads. To assign V/J genes and CDR3, sequences were annotated against IMGT germline references using PyIR, a Python wrapper for IgBLAST v1.9. Reads with weak V/J assignments (E-value above 1e-6), missing CDR3, stop codons, out-of-frame junctions, or ambiguous translated residues were removed. V3J clonotypes were defined as sequences sharing the same inferred V gene, J gene, and CDR3 amino acid sequence. To compute the percentage overlap between repertoires, the number of shared unique clonotypes was divided by the size of the smaller repertoire. Richness of each repertoire was evaluated using RTK rarefaction, the Chao1 estimator, and Recon v2.1 estimates of unobserved clonotypes. For all TCRbeta clonotypes obtained by the gDNA method from four donors, generation probabilities were computed with OLGA. Entries here come from immuneACCESS through TCRdb and include only in-frame sequences with V and J called. Some clones fail to appear in such tables; in the studies checked, an unresolved V gene covers under half of the shortfall, and the cause of the remainder is unknown. That table is the source of V, J and clone size, and D and trimming were worked out from the DNA. This sample holds some 2 million clones; about 95% were observed only once. The ten largest clones take up roughly 1% of the sample.

Sequencing was done on a sample of naive CD8+ T cells sorted from blood. Per the publication, the cell subset or site label means: CD45RA+CCR7+. This sequence uses TRBV10-3 and TRBJ2-3; the junction holds 10 bases that match TRBD2. The TCR originated in a man between 18 and 35 years old in good health. The CDR3 region reads CAISASLAGEIDTQYF. In nucleotides, the sequence is TGTGCCATCAGTGCTTCCCTAGCGGGAGAAATAGATACGCAGTATTTT.